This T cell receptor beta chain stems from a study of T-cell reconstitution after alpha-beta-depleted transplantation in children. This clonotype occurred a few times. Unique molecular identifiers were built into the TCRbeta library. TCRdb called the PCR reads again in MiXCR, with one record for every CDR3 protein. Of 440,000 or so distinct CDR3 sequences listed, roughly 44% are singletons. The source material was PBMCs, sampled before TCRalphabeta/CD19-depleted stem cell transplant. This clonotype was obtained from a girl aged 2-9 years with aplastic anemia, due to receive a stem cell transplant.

The CDR3 nucleotides read TGTGCCAGCAGCCTCCGGGACAGAGCCAAAAACATTCAGTACTTC. Translation: CASSLRDRAKNIQYF. The J gene is TRBJ2-4, the V gene TRBV13; TRBD1 matches 7 bases. The V and J ends lost 5 bases and 0 bases, in that order; junction bases with no gene match: 4. There are 15 residues in the CDR3. Per germline, CDR1 PRHDT and CDR2 FYEKMQ (reference sequence).